These 9 T cell receptor beta chains share one sample of origin, sequenced in a study of vaccination and CD4 T cells after COVID-19. No cognate antigen is known for these TCRs. Once obtained from cultured CD4+ T cells, the DNA was sequenced using the Oncomine TCR Beta short-read assay. Each CDR3 protein is one row after TCRdb ran MiXCR on the PCR reads. The table includes about 20,000 distinct CDR3 sequences, around 50% detected once. Sample treatment: approximately nine-day PBMC culture with coronavirus spike peptide pools or control peptides (ViraFEST assay). The sample taken for sequencing was CD4+ T cells from blood, cultured in vitro. Receptor source: a human donor who had recovered from COVID-19.

This clonotype was seen a few times. The V and J genes are TRBV5-3 and TRBJ1-5; no definite D call. TRBV5-3 is filed as an ORF, its function uncertain. Trimming took off 9 bases at V and 4 bases at J, with 11 bases between the two ends. CDR3 length: 12 residues. The CDR3 bases are TGTGCCATGATCCAGACAAATCAGCCCCAGCATTTT. Its protein product is CAMIQTNQPQHF.

This chain uses TRBV5-1 with TRBJ2-2; 7 bases line up with TRBD2. Germline V gene lookup returns CDR1 SGHRS and CDR2 YFSETQ. V trimming: 3 bases; J trimming: 0 bases; junction bases outside the gene matches: 5. The CDR3 totals 16 residues. The CDR3, as DNA: TGCGCCAGCAGCTCCCTGGCGGGAGCGAACACCGGGGAGCTGTTTTTT. This translates into CASSSLAGANTGELFF.

This clonotype occurred a few times. The genes are TRBV7-2 and TRBJ1-5; D is ambiguous. V was pared by 2 bases and J by 5 bases, with 7 bases between. The CDR3 is 13 residues long. The germline gives CDR1 SGHTA, CDR2 FQGNSA. The CDR3 DNA sequence: TGTGCCAGCAGCTTAATGAGCTATCAGCCCCAGCATTTT. This translates into CASSLMSYQPQHF.

The chain recombines TRBV7-8 with TRBJ2-3; TRBD1 matches at 8 bases. Germline CDR1 SGHVS, CDR2 FQNEAQ. The V and J ends lost 1 base and 6 bases, in that order; junction bases with no gene match: 9. The CDR3 is 16 amino acids. The CDR3 nucleotides read TGTGCCAGCAGCTTAGGGTGGACAGGGATGTCTGATACGCAGTATTTT. It specifies CASSLGWTGMSDTQYF.

V is TRBV20-1 and J is TRBJ2-5; 15 bases are shared with TRBD2. The germline CDR1 and CDR2 sequences are DFQATT and SNEGSKA (reference sequence). The CDR3 contains 16 residues. After removal of 5 bases from V and 6 bases from J, the junction contained 10 bases not matched to a gene. The CDR3 DNA sequence: TGCAGTGCTCCGCAAGGGGGACTAGCGGGAGGCAAGACCCAGTACTTC. Protein sequence: CSAPQGGLAGGKTQYF.

The V gene is TRBV7-2, the J gene TRBJ1-1; D not resolved. V was pared by 1 base and J by 10 bases, with 16 bases between. The CDR3 runs 14 residues. Germline V gives CDR1 SGHTA, CDR2 FQGNSA. This CDR3 is CASSLVAGISGAFF. The CDR3 nucleotides read TGTGCCAGCAGCTTAGTCGCCGGGATCAGTGGAGCTTTCTTT.

By share, this clonotype ranks as medium-sized. V and J are TRBV2 and TRBJ1-6; D is ambiguous. The ends were cut back, 6 bases at V and 6 bases at J, with 12 bases in the middle. This CDR3 is built from 14 residues. CDR1 SNHLY and CDR2 FYNNEI come from the germline V gene. The CDR3 DNA is TGTGCCAGCAGCGGGAGAAACGGTAATTCACCCCTCCACTTT. It specifies CASSGRNGNSPLHF. The full variable domain, rest sourced from reference TRBV2 and TRBJ1-6, is EPEVTQTPSHQVTQMGQEVILRCVPISNHLYFYWYRQILGQKVEFLVSFYNNEISEKSEIFDDQFSVERPDGSNFTLKIRSTKLEDSAMYFCASSGRNGNSPLHFGNGTRLTVT.

Only a few counts were recorded for this clonotype. The genes are TRBV20-1 and TRBJ2-5; 8 bases line up with TRBD2. This CDR3 is built from 13 residues. J gave up 5 bases and V 3 bases, and 5 bases lay outside the gene matches. From germline, CDR1 is DFQATT and CDR2 SNEGSKA (reference sequence). CDR3 nucleotides: TGCAGTGCTAGCGGGGGGGCCCGGGAGACCCAGTACTTC. Protein sequence: CSASGGARETQYF.

This clonotype turned up a few times. This chain connects TRBV4-1 to TRBJ1-6; 7 bases are shared with TRBD1. The germline V gene encodes CDR1 MGHRA and CDR2 YSYEKL. The length of the CDR3 is 17 residues. V lost 4 bases and J lost 7; bases outside the gene matches: 13. In DNA, the CDR3 is TGCGCCAGCAGCCCGACGACGGCGACAGGGAGAAATTCACCCCTCCACTTT. This sequence encodes CASSPTTATGRNSPLHF.